Each of the 15 T cell receptor beta chains below was sequenced from the same sample in a study of blood T cells in healthy people across ages. A second PCR of 7 to 11 cycles used a sample-barcoded 5' primer and a J-beta primer mix. Each CDR3 protein gets one entry after TCRdb re-called the 5' RACE reads with MiXCR. Of 1.5 million to 2 million distinct CDR3 sequences listed, just under 50% were seen once; the top ten hold around 2.1%. The sample comprised blood. These receptor sequences come from a woman in her thirties or forties in good health.

This clonotype occurred once. The gene calls are TRBV9 and TRBJ1-6; maybe TRBD1 (5 bases). Between the trimmed V and J ends, which lost 10 bases and 8 bases, there was a span of 16 bases. In germline, CDR1 is SGDLS, CDR2 YYNGEE. The CDR3 is made up of 13 amino acids. For the CDR3, the DNA is TGTGCCTCAAACGGGGGTGTGGATTCACCCCTCCACTTT. Protein product: CASNGGVDSPLHF.

The table lists this clonotype with a count of one. The rearrangement joins TRBV9 to TRBJ2-5; D gene ambiguous. V was cut by 0 bases and J by 11 bases, with 23 bases left in between. The V gene's germline CDR1 is SGDLS and CDR2 YYNGEE. The CDR3 length is 16 residues. CDR3 nucleotide sequence: TGTGCCAGCAGCGTAGGTGGCAGCCCCTCCTATAATGAGCAGTACTTC. Encoded protein: CASSVGGSPSYNEQYF. Variable domain in full (rest from reference TRBV9 and TRBJ2-5): DSGVTQTPKHLITATGQRVTLRCSPRSGDLSVYWYQQSLDQGLQFLIQYYNGEERAKGNILERFSAQQFPDLHSELNLSSLELGDSALYFCASSVGGSPSYNEQYFGPGTRLLVL.

This clonotype has just a few counts. The chain uses TRBV14 and TRBJ2-1; no reliable D call. The CDR3 runs to 14 residues. V gave up 4 bases and J gave up 10 bases, with 17 bases separating them. The germline gives CDR1 SGHDN, CDR2 FVKESK. The chain's CDR3 is CASSPGITYDEQFF. The CDR3 nucleotides read TGTGCCAGCAGCCCAGGAATCACGTATGACGAGCAGTTCTTC.

This clonotype was seen a single time. The chain carries TRBV20-1 and TRBJ2-1, with a tentative D call TRBD1 (7 bases). In germline, CDR1 is DFQATT, CDR2 SNEGSKA (reference sequence). Trimming left V 0 bases short and J 5 bases short, with 14 bases between. This CDR3 contains 15 residues. The CDR3 DNA follows: TGCAGTGCTAGAGAGCGGAGGGGGCCCCACAATGAGCAGTTCTTC. It translates to CSARERRGPHNEQFF.

V and J are TRBV2 and TRBJ2-7; D may be TRBD1 (5 bases). The closer fit of TRBJ2-4 to the DNA end suggests the J call may be wrong. The CDR3 sequence is 13 residues long. The V gene's germline CDR1 is SNHLY and CDR2 FYNNEI. The DNA of the CDR3 is TGTGCCAGCAGTACCAGGGCCTCAAACATTCAGTACTTC. This encodes CASSTRASNIQYF.

V usage is TRBV4-1 and J usage is TRBJ2-1; 9 bases fit TRBD2. Losses at the gene ends were 3 bases for V and 6 bases for J; bases not matched to a gene: 24. Germline loops: CDR1 MGHRA, CDR2 YSYEKL. This CDR3 is built from 21 residues. The CDR3 sequence: CASSHGDGTFGRRGGPNEQFF. CDR3 DNA: TGCGCCAGCAGCCATGGAGATGGGACCTTCGGACGGCGGGGGGGCCCCAATGAGCAGTTCTTC.

The gene calls are TRBV9 and TRBJ2-5; possibly TRBD1 or TRBD2 for D (5 bases each). V was trimmed by 3 bases and J by 4 bases, leaving 19 bases between them. The CDR3 extends over 16 amino acids. Germline CDR1 and CDR2: SGDLS and YYNGEE. CDR3 region: CASSAPGPNEVETQYF. The DNA for the CDR3 is TGTGCCAGCAGCGCCCCGGGACCCAACGAGGTAGAGACCCAGTACTTC.

V usage is TRBV27 and J usage is TRBJ2-5, with 11 bases matching TRBD1. The CDR3 spans 15 residues. Germline loops: CDR1 MNHEY, CDR2 SMNVEV (reference sequence). With V trimmed by 5 bases and J by 5 bases, 7 bases remained unmatched. The CDR3 spells CASSPGQGGFETQYF. The CDR3, as DNA: TGTGCCAGCAGTCCGGGACAGGGGGGTTTTGAGACCCAGTACTTC.

The table lists this clonotype with a few counts. J is TRBJ2-7 and V is TRBV15; D call uncertain. The CDR3 length is 12 residues. V dropped 4 bases and J dropped 6 bases, with 10 bases sitting between them. Per germline, CDR1 LNHNV and CDR2 YYDKDF (reference sequence). This chain's CDR3 is CATSNNVGEQYF. The CDR3 DNA reads TGTGCCACCAGCAACAACGTTGGCGAGCAGTACTTC. The full variable domain, its missing parts supplied by reference TRBV15 and TRBJ2-7, is DAMVIQNPRYQVTQFGKPVTLSCSQTLNHNVMYWYQQKSSQAPKLLFHYYDKDFNNEADTPDNFQSRRPNTSFCFLDIRSPGLGDTAMYLCATSNNVGEQYFGPGTRLTVT.

This clonotype was counted a few times. V usage is TRBV3-1 and J usage is TRBJ2-1; 10 nucleotides line up with TRBD1. The germline gives CDR1 LGHDT, CDR2 YNNKEL (reference sequence). CDR3 length: 11 amino acids. Unmatched junction bases numbered 1, after V lost 5 bases and J lost 12 bases. CDR3 amino acids: CASSGDRGQFF. Here the CDR3 DNA reads TGTGCCAGCAGCGGGGACAGGGGGCAGTTCTTC.

V is TRBV5-1 and J is TRBJ2-1; D unclear. V dropped 5 bases and J dropped 8 bases, with 11 bases sitting between them. Germline values: CDR1 SGHRS, CDR2 YFSETQ. The CDR3 runs 12 residues. CDR3 protein: CASSLFRDEQFF. CDR3 in DNA: TGCGCCAGCAGTTTATTTCGAGATGAGCAGTTCTTC.

The genes are TRBV6-6 and TRBJ2-7, with D hard to call. The CDR3 covers 14 residues. Germline-derived CDR1 and CDR2 are MNHNY and SVGAGI (reference sequence). The ends were cut back, 2 bases at V and 3 bases at J, with 11 bases in the middle. CDR3 bases: TGTGCCAGCAGTTACAACTCGGCAAGCTACGAGCAGTACTTC. The encoded protein is CASSYNSASYEQYF.

There are a few counts of this clonotype. The chain combines TRBV12-3 or TRBV12-4 with TRBJ2-7; 11 bases agree with TRBD2. The CDR3 sequence is 15 residues long. The trim removed 6 bases at V and 3 bases at J, leaving 7 bases unmatched. DNA of the CDR3: TGTGCCAGCAGACGACTAGCGGGGCCCCACTACGAGCAGTACTTC. Translation gives CASRRLAGPHYEQYF.

The chain employs TRBV7-3 and TRBJ2-6; 7 bases are a match to TRBD1. The CDR3 runs to 18 residues. CDR1 SGHTA and CDR2 FQGTGA come from the germline V gene. The J segment lost 0 bases and the V segment lost 5 bases, leaving 10 bases of the junction unmatched. CDR3 in DNA: TGTGCCAGCAGCCTATCCCGGGACAGCTTCTCTGGGGCCAACGTCCTGACTTTC. Encoded protein: CASSLSRDSFSGANVLTF. The full variable domain, completed using reference TRBV7-3 and TRBJ2-6, is GAGVSQTPSNKVTEKGKYVELRCDPISGHTALYWYRQSLGQGPEFLIYFQGTGAADDSGLPNDRFFAVRPEGSVSTLKIQRTERGDSAVYLCASSLSRDSFSGANVLTFGAGSRLTVL.

This clonotype has a handful of counts. This chain connects TRBV4-3 to TRBJ2-1; 12 nucleotides agree with TRBD2. CDR1 is LGHNA, CDR2 YSLEER, per germline. The CDR3 totals 17 residues. V dropped 3 bases and J dropped 6; count of bases not matched to a gene: 9. CDR3 nucleotide sequence: TGCGCCAGCAGCCAGGGGGTCACTAGCGGGGGGTCCAATGAGCAGTTCTTC. This sequence encodes CASSQGVTSGGSNEQFF.